The present T cell receptor beta chain was sequenced within a study of T-cell memory formation after mild COVID-19. Background on the study: Largely, the TCR clusters proved donor specific.

A 5'RACE reaction primed in the constant segment made cDNA libraries of TCR alpha and TCR beta, and these carried sample barcodes and UMIs. TCRdb re-called the 5' RACE reads through MiXCR, storing one row per CDR3 protein. The table records hundreds of thousands of distinct CDR3 sequences, less than 25% of them present only once. The study, taken as a whole, reports: Clones shrinking between day 15 and 85 showed a balanced CD4/CD8 split, and those that grew later tilted toward CD4+. There were some responding clones in pre-infection memory, which suggested that cross-reactive memory had joined.

For this clonotype: Antigen: not known.

The trim removed 4 bases at V and 7 bases at J, leaving 4 bases unmatched. This CDR3 is built from 15 residues. CDR1 is ENHRY, CDR2 SYGVKD, per germline. The sequence was obtained from an adult woman who had mild COVID-19 (a few samples of this study predate the infection). Cell type and time point are not known. This sequence joins TRBV10-3 and TRBJ2-1, with 13 positions matching TRBD2. Material for sequencing was PBMCs or a T cell subset sorted from them (not recorded which). The CDR3 DNA reads as TGTGCCATCAGTGGGACTAGCGGGAGTAGGAATGAGCAGTTCTTC. Amino acid sequence: CAISGTSGSRNEQFF.